Included here is one T cell receptor (beta chain) sequence, with context. Antigen unknown. The V gene end was trimmed by 3 bases and the J gene end by 1 base; junction bases not matched to a gene: 3. This CDR3 comprises 15 residues. Germline V lookup: CDR1 KGHSH, CDR2 LQKENI. It was with 60 Vbeta and 13 Jbeta primers that the PCR ran. The table came from immunoSEQ multiplex PCR; TCRdb's copy has only in-frame clones and leaves some out. Counted here are 100,000 or so clones, roughly 82% occurring once; the ten biggest clones make up 10% to 11%. The data belong to a study of cytomegalovirus exposure and HLA in healthy donors. For the study at large: Genotyping showed roughly 83% of almost 400 donors falling in the Caucasian-associated ancestry cluster. Study-wide findings and caveats: In a later analysis, common viral pathogens appeared linked to several of the most significant clusters. There were a few CMV-associated chains whose specificity for CMV antigens was confirmed in vitro. The authors enumerated roughly 160 TCR beta chains as linked to cytomegalovirus.

The rearrangement joins TRBV18 to TRBJ2-5, with TRBD2 matching 9 bases. The clonotype originates from a man in his forties or fifties in good health and CMV-seropositive. Input material: PBMCs. CDR3 region: CASSPSSGAQETQYF. The CDR3 region has the DNA TGTGCCAGCTCACCCTCTAGCGGGGCCCAAGAGACCCAGTACTTC.